Listed below are T cell receptor beta chains from one sample, sequenced in a study of radiotherapy plus CTLA-4 blockade in lung cancer. Data came from immunoSEQ multiplex PCR; TCRdb stores just in-frame clones and leaves some out. Of 35,000 to 40,000 clones listed, around 85% are singletons. The sequenced sample was peripheral blood, obtained from a patient treated with radiotherapy plus ipilimumab. All receptors come from a human donor with non-small cell lung cancer whose response to radiotherapy plus ipilimumab could not be evaluated. CDR3s include the opening cysteine and the closing phenylalanine or tryptophan. D genes are given only for firm matches. A clone size is listed for some rows: how often the clone was seen (once, few, many), or a class if it is expanded.

>-|-|TRBJ1-5|TRBV6-5
CASSYEAVNQPQHF
TGTGCCAGCAGTTACGAGGCAGTCAATCAGCCCCAGCATTTT
>TRBD1|-|TRBJ1-4|TRBV27
CASSLKGQGTKLFF
TGTGCCAGCAGTTTAAAGGGACAGGGGACCAAACTGTTTTTT
>-|-|TRBJ2-1|TRBV6-1
CASLKGLGEQFF
TGTGCCAGCTTGAAGGGGCTAGGTGAGCAGTTCTTC
>TRBD2|-|TRBJ2-3|TRBV19
CASSQLAGGSTDTQYF
TGTGCCAGTAGCCAGCTAGCGGGAGGCAGCACAGATACGCAGTATTTT
>-|-|TRBJ1-4|TRBV23-1
CASSHPLDSRATNEKLFF
TGCGCCAGCAGTCACCCTCTGGACAGCAGAGCAACTAATGAAAAACTGTTTTTT
>TRBD1|-|TRBJ2-6|TRBV15
CATSSLGTAGANVLTF
TGTGCCACCAGCAGTTTAGGGACAGCTGGGGCCAACGTCCTGACTTTC
>-|-|TRBJ1-2|TRBV7-9
CASSPQGTGPLANGYTF
TGTGCCAGCAGCCCCCAGGGGACCGGGCCGCTAGCCAACGGCTACACCTTC
>TRBD1|once|TRBJ1-1|TRBV19
CASSTTGGGVRAFF
TGTGCCAGTAGTACGACAGGGGGCGGGGTGAGAGCTTTCTTT
>-|few|TRBJ2-1|TRBV5-1
CASSLSDNEQFF
TGCGCCAGCAGCTTGTCCGACAATGAGCAGTTCTTC
>-|once|TRBJ2-7|TRBV5-1
CASSLAAGVSYEQYF
TGCGCCAGCAGCTTGGCCGCAGGGGTCTCCTACGAGCAGTACTTC
>-|-|TRBJ1-5|TRBV28
CASSRPRLRSHQPQHF
TGTGCCAGCAGCCGACCTAGGCTTAGGAGCCATCAGCCCCAGCATTTT
>-|-|TRBJ1-4|TRBV5-1
CASSLATGDEKLFF
TGCGCCAGCAGCTTAGCGACAGGCGACGAAAAACTGTTTTTT
>TRBD1|-|TRBJ2-2|TRBV9
CASSPGQGAGELFF
TGTGCCAGCAGCCCCGGACAGGGCGCCGGGGAGCTGTTTTTT
>-|-|TRBJ1-2|TRBV19
CASSIEGGGYTF
TGTGCCAGTAGTATTGAGGGAGGTGGCTACACCTTC
>-|-|TRBJ1-4|TRBV4-3
CASSPTRVVGEKLFF
TGCGCCAGCAGCCCCACTCGGGTAGTTGGTGAAAAACTGTTTTTT
>-|-|TRBJ2-1|TRBV4-2
CASSQTYSDEQFF
TGTGCCAGCAGCCAGACTTATAGTGATGAGCAGTTCTTC
>-|-|TRBJ2-1|TRBV29-1
CSVRRGGGTDPSRSYNEQFF
TGCAGCGTCCGCAGAGGAGGCGGGACCGATCCCTCTCGCTCCTACAATGAGCAGTTCTTC
>TRBD1|few|TRBJ2-7|TRBV6-5
CASGQGYEQYF
TGTGCCAGCGGACAGGGGTACGAGCAGTACTTC
>TRBD1|-|TRBJ2-2|TRBV6-5
CASSYSGQGASGELFF
TGTGCCAGCAGTTACTCGGGACAGGGGGCCTCGGGGGAGCTGTTTTTT
>TRBD2|-|TRBJ2-1|TRBV5-1
CASNPQRGGGDEQFF
TGCGCCAGCAACCCGCAGCGGGGGGGTGGGGATGAGCAGTTCTTC
>-|once|TRBJ2-7|TRBV28
CASSFHGPGQRDEQYF
TGTGCCAGCAGTTTTCACGGGCCAGGACAGCGAGACGAGCAGTACTTC
>-|-|TRBJ2-1|TRBV7-9
CASSLAGGNEQFF
TGTGCCAGCAGCTTAGCTGGGGGGAATGAGCAGTTCTTC
>TRBD1|-|TRBJ2-7|TRBV27
CASSRQGGWYEQYF
TGTGCCAGCAGTCGACAGGGGGGCTGGTACGAGCAGTACTTC
>TRBD1|once|TRBJ2-7|TRBV5-1
CASSDPGGFSYEQYF
TGCGCCAGCAGCGACCCAGGGGGTTTCTCCTACGAGCAGTACTTC
>-|-|TRBJ2-7|TRBV7-3
CASSLMDSAYEQYF
TGTGCCAGCAGCTTAATGGACTCAGCCTACGAGCAGTACTTC
>-|-|TRBJ1-1|TRBV5-4
CASSLGRNRDTEAFF
TGTGCCAGCAGCTTGGGGCGCAACAGGGACACTGAAGCTTTCTTT
>-|-|TRBJ1-2|TRBV28
CASEDSKYGYTF
TGTGCCAGCGAGGACAGTAAATATGGCTACACCTTC
>-|-|TRBJ1-2|TRBV7-2
CASSFRQRSGEEGYTF
TGTGCCAGCAGCTTCCGCCAACGGAGCGGCGAGGAGGGCTACACCTTC
>-|-|TRBJ2-3|TRBV21-1
CASSKDRTSGITDTQYF
TGTGCCAGCAGCAAAGATCGGACTAGCGGGATCACAGATACGCAGTATTTT
>TRBD1|-|TRBJ1-5|TRBV28
CASSWTGDQPQHF
TGTGCCAGCAGTTGGACAGGGGATCAGCCCCAGCATTTT
>TRBD2|-|TRBJ2-4|TRBV19
CASSTLAGGPNIQYF
TGTGCCAGTAGCACACTAGCGGGAGGGCCCAACATTCAGTACTTC
>-|few|TRBJ2-1|TRBV27
CASSSYGVNEQFF
TGTGCCAGCAGTTCTTACGGAGTCAATGAGCAGTTCTTC
>TRBD2|-|TRBJ2-7|TRBV11-2
CASSILASPYEQYF
TGTGCCAGCAGCATACTAGCGAGTCCCTACGAGCAGTACTTC
>-|-|TRBJ2-1|TRBV7-7
CASSLEYSSSYNEQFF
TGTGCTAGCAGCTTAGAATACTCGAGCTCCTACAATGAGCAGTTCTTC
>-|-|TRBJ2-1|TRBV4-1
CASSQRFGGGLYNEQFF
TGCGCCAGCAGCCAACGTTTCGGGGGTGGGCTATACAATGAGCAGTTCTTC
>-|-|TRBJ1-4|TRBV5-6
CASRRLQGTNEKLFF
TGTGCCAGCAGGCGATTACAGGGAACTAATGAAAAACTGTTTTTT
>-|-|TRBJ1-1|TRBV28
CASSPAGESNTEAFF
TGTGCCAGCTCCCCAGCGGGGGAGTCGAACACTGAAGCTTTCTTT
>TRBD2|-|TRBJ2-2|TRBV5-1
CASSLVVAGTGELFF
TGCGCCAGCAGCTTGGTGGTAGCGGGAACCGGGGAGCTGTTTTTT
>TRBD1|-|TRBJ1-1|TRBV4-2
CASRGGGMVNTEAFF
TGTGCCAGCAGAGGGGGCGGAATGGTGAACACTGAAGCTTTCTTT
>-|-|TRBJ1-2|TRBV19
CASSKTGYGYTF
TGTGCCAGTAGTAAGACAGGCTATGGCTACACCTTC
>TRBD1|-|TRBJ2-1|TRBV27
CASSLGLGQRGNEQFF
TGTGCCAGCAGTTTGGGTTTGGGACAGAGGGGCAATGAGCAGTTCTTC
>TRBD1|-|TRBJ2-7|TRBV7-8
CASSYGTGANEQYF
TGTGCCAGCAGCTATGGGACAGGGGCAAACGAGCAGTACTTC
>TRBD1|-|TRBJ2-3|TRBV25-1
CASSDNRGTGFGTDTQYF
TGTGCCAGCAGTGACAATAGGGGGACAGGGTTTGGCACAGATACGCAGTATTTT
>TRBD1|few|TRBJ1-1|TRBV11-1
CASSPQDRANTEAFF
TGTGCCAGCAGCCCCCAGGACAGGGCGAACACTGAAGCTTTCTTT
>TRBD2|-|TRBJ2-1|TRBV5-1
CASSLLGTSGDNEQFF
TGCGCCAGCAGCTTGTTGGGGACTAGCGGAGACAATGAGCAGTTCTTC